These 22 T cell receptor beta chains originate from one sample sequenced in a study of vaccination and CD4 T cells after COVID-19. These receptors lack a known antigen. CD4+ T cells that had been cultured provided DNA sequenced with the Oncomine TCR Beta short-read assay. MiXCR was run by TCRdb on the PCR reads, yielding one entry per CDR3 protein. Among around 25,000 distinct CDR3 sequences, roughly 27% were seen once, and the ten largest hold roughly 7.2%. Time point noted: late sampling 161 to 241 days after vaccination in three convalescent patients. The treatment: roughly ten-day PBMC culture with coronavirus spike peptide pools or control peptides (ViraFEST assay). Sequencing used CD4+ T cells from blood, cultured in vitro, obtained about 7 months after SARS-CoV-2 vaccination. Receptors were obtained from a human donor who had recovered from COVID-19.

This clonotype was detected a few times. The CDR3 DNA follows: TGTGCCAGCAGCTTACTGGGACAGGGGGTTGCTGAGCAGTTCTTC. It is translated as CASSLLGQGVAEQFF. This rearrangement joins TRBV7-3 to TRBJ2-1; TRBD1 agrees at 11 bases. Unmatched junction bases numbered 6, after V lost 2 bases and J lost 9 bases. Germline V lookup: CDR1 SGHTA, CDR2 FQGTGA. This CDR3 comprises 15 residues.

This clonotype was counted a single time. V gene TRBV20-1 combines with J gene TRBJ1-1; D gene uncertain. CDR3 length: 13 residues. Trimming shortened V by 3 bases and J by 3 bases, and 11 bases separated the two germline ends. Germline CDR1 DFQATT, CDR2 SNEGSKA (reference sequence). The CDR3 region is CSASYRSDTEAFF. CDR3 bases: TGCAGTGCTAGCTACAGATCGGACACTGAAGCTTTCTTT.

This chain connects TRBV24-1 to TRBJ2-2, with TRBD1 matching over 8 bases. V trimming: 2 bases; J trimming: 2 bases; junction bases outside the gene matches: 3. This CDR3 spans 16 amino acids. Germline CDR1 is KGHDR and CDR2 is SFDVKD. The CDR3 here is CATSDYGQGNTGELFF. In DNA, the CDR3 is TGTGCCACCAGTGATTACGGACAGGGCAACACCGGGGAGCTGTTTTTT.

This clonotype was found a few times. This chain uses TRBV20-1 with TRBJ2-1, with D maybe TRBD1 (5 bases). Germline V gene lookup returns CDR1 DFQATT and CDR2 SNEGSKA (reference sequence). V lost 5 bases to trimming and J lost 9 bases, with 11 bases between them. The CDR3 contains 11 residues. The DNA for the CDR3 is TGCAGTGCTCCTGGGGCAGGTGAGCAGTTCTTC. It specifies CSAPGAGEQFF.

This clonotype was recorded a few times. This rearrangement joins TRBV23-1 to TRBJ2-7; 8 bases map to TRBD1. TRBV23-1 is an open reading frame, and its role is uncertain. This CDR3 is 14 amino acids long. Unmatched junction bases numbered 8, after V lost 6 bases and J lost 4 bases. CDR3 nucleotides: TGCGCCAGCAGACCTCGACAGGGGTGGTACGAGCAGTACTTC. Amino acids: CASRPRQGWYEQYF.

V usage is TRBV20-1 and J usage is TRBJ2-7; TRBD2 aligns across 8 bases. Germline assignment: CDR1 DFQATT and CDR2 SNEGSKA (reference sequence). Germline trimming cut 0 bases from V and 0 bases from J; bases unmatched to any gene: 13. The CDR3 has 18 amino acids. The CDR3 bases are TGCAGTGCTAGAGATCTGTCGCGGCTAGCGGGCTCCTCCTACGAGCAGTACTTC. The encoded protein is CSARDLSRLAGSSYEQYF.

CDR3 protein: CSALWGMNTEAFF. As DNA, the CDR3 is TGCAGTGCTCTCTGGGGCATGAACACTGAAGCTTTCTTT. The chain has TRBV20-1 and TRBJ1-1, with D perhaps matching TRBD1 (5 bases). CDR1 is DFQATT and CDR2 is SNEGSKA in the germline V gene (reference sequence). Trimming took off 5 bases at V and 0 bases at J, with 10 bases between the two ends. The CDR3 contains 13 residues.

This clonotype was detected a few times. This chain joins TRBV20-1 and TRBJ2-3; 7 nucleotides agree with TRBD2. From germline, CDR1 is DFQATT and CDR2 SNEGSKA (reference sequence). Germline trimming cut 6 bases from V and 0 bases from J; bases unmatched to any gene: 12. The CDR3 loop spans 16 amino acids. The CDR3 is CSAGGDSGLSTDTQYF. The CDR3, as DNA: TGCAGTGCGGGAGGAGATAGCGGGCTTAGCACAGATACGCAGTATTTT.

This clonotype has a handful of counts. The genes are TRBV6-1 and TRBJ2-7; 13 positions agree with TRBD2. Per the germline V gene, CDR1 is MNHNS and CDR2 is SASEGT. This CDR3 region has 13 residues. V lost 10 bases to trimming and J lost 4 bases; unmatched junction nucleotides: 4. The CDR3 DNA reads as TGTGCCACGGGGACTAGCGGGATATACGAGCAGTACTTC. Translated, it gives CATGTSGIYEQYF.

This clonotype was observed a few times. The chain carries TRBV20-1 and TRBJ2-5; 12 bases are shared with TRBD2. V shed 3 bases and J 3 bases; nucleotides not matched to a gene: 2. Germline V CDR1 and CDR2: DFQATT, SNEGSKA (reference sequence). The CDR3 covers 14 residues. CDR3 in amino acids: CSASRLAGEETQYF. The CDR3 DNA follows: TGCAGTGCTAGTCGACTAGCGGGAGAAGAGACCCAGTACTTC.

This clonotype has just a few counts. CDR3 region: CASSGWDGRNQPQHF. In nucleotides, the CDR3 is TGTGCCAGTAGTGGCTGGGACGGGAGGAATCAGCCCCAGCATTTT. V and J are TRBV19 and TRBJ1-5, with TRBD1 as a possible D gene (5 bases). This CDR3 has 15 amino acids. The V gene's germline CDR1 is LNHDA and CDR2 SQIVND (reference sequence). The V and J ends lost 5 bases and 4 bases respectively, with 15 bases between them.

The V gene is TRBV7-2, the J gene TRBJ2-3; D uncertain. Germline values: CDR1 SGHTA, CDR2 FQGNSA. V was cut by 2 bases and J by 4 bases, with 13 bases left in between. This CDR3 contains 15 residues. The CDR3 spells CASSLSPLWADTQYF. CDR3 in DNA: TGTGCCAGCAGCTTATCCCCACTCTGGGCAGATACGCAGTATTTT.

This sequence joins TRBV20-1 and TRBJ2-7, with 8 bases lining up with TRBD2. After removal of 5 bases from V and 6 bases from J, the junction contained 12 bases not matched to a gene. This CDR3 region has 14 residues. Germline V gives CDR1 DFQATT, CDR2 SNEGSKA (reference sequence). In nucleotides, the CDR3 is TGCAGTGCTCTCTCGCGACTAGCGCGGCGCGAGCAGTACTTC. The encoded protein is CSALSRLARREQYF.

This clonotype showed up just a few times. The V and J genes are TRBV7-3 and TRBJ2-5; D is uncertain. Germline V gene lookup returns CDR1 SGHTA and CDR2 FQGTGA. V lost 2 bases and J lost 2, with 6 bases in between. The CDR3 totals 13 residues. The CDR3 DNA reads TGTGCCAGCAGCTTATCGAGGCAAGAGACCCAGTACTTC. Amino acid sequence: CASSLSRQETQYF.

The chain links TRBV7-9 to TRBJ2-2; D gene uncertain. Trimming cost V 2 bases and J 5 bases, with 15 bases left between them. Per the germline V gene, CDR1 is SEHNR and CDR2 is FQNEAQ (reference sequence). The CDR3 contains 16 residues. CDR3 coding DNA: TGTGCCAGCAGCTTACGCAGTTTGATGTCGACCGGGGAGCTGTTTTTT. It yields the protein CASSLRSLMSTGELFF.

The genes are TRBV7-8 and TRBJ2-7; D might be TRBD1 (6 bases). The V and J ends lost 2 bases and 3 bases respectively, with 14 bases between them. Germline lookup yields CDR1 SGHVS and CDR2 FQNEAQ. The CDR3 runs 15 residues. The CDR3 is CASSLSPVGGYEQYF. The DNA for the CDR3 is TGTGCCAGCAGCTTATCCCCGGTAGGGGGCTACGAGCAGTACTTC.

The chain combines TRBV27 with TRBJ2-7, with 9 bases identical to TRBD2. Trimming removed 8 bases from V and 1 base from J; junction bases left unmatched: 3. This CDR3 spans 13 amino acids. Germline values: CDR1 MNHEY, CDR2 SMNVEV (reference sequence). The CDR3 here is CASASGRSYEQYF. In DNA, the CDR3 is TGTGCCAGCGCGAGCGGGAGGTCCTACGAGCAGTACTTC.

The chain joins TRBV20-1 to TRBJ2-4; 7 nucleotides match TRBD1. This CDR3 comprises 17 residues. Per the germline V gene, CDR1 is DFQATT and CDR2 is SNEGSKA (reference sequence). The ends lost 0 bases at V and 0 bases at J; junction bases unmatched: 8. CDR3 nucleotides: TGCAGTGCTAGAGATCAGGGGGTGGTGGGAGCCAAAAACATTCAGTACTTC. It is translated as CSARDQGVVGAKNIQYF.

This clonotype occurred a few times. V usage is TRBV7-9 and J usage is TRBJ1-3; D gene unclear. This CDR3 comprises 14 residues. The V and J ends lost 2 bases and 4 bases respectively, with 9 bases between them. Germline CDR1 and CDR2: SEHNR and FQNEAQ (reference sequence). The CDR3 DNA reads TGTGCCAGCAGCTTACCAGAGGGCGGAAACACCATATATTTT. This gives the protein CASSLPEGGNTIYF.

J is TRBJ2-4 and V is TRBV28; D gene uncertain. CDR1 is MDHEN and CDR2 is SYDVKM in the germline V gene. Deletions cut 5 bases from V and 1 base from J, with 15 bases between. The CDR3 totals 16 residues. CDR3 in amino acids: CASSPQRPRAKNIQYF. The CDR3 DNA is TGTGCCAGCAGTCCTCAGCGACCCAGGGCCAAAAACATTCAGTACTTC.

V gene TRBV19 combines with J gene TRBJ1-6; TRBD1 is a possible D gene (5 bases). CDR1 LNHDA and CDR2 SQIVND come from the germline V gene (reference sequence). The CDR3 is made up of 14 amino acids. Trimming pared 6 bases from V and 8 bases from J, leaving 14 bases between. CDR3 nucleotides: TGTGCCAGTAGCTTGGTCGGGGGGGATTCACCCCTCCACTTT. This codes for CASSLVGGDSPLHF.

CDR3: CASSPTSVGLAGGPYEQYF. In DNA, the CDR3 is TGTGCCAGCAGTCCTACATCCGTGGGACTAGCGGGAGGGCCCTACGAGCAGTACTTC. The chain recombines TRBV27 with TRBJ2-7; 16 bases line up with TRBD2. Germline V gene lookup returns CDR1 MNHEY and CDR2 SMNVEV (reference sequence). This CDR3 contains 19 residues. Trimming cost V 5 bases and J 2 bases; bases outside gene matches: 12.